The clone carrying this TCR beta chain was seen a single time. This CDR3 spans 14 amino acids. Germline V gives CDR1 SGDLS, CDR2 YYNGEE. The V and J ends lost 4 bases and 6 bases, in that order; junction bases with no gene match: 6. This sample stems from a study of blood T cell repertoires in COVID-19. In the original processing: The assay estimated nucleated cells by amplifying reference gene primers. TCRdb's table, derived via immunoSEQ multiplex PCR, lists solely in-frame clones and lacks some. V, J and clone size are those of that table, while D and trimming were read from the DNA. This sample yields about 190,000 clones, of which about 85% are seen a single time; 20% to 25% belongs to the top ten. Clinical histories supplied by participants themselves formed the basis of cohort assignment.

The sequencing input was PBMCs or T cells enriched from blood (not recorded which). This receptor was taken from a woman aged 35 to 49 in a cohort exposed to, infected with or recovered from COVID-19 (not recorded which). This chain joins TRBV9 and TRBJ2-3; 9 nucleotides align to TRBD1. This CDR3 is CASSTGQGADTQYF. In DNA form, the CDR3 reads TGTGCCAGCAGCACGGGACAGGGAGCGGATACGCAGTATTTT.